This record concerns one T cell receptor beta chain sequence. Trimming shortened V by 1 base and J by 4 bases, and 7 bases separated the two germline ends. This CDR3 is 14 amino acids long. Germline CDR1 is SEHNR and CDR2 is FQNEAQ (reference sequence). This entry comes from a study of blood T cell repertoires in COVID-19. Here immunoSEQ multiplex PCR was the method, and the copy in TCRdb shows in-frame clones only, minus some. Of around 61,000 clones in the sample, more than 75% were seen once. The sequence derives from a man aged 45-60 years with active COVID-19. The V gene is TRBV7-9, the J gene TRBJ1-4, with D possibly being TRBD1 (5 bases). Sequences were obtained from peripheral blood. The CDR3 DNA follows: TGTGCCAGCAGCTTAGTCAGGGATAATGAAAAACTGTTTTTT. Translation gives CASSLVRDNEKLFF.